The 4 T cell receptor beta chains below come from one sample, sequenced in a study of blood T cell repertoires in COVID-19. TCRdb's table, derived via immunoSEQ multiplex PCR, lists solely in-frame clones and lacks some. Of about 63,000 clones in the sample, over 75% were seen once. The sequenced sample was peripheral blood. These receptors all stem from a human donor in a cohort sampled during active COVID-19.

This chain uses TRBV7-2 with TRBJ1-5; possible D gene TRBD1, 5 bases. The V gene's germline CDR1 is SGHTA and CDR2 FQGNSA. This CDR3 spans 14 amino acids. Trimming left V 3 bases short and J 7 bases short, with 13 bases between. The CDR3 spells CASSFLGVQQPQHF. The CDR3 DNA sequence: TGTGCCAGCAGCTTTCTAGGGGTACAACAGCCCCAGCATTTT.

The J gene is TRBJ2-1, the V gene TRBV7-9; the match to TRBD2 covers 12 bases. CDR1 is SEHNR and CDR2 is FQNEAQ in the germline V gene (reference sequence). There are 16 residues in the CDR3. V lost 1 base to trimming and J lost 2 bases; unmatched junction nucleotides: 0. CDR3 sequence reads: CASSLGLAGAYNEQFF. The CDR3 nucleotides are TGTGCCAGCAGCTTAGGACTAGCGGGAGCCTACAATGAGCAGTTCTTC.

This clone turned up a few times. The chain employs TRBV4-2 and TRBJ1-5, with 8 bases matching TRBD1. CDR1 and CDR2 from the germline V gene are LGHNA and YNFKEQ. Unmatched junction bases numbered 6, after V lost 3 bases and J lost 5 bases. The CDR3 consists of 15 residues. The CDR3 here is CASSQGEQGDQPQHF. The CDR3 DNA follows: TGTGCCAGCAGCCAGGGGGAACAGGGGGATCAGCCCCAGCATTTT.

The CDR3 region is CASRPGSPYNEQFF. CDR3 DNA sequence: TGTGCCAGCAGACCCGGGAGCCCCTACAATGAGCAGTTCTTC. V and J are TRBV6-5 and TRBJ2-1, with a possible D match to TRBD2 (6 bases). Germline V gene lookup returns CDR1 MNHEY and CDR2 SVGAGI. CDR3 size: 14 residues. V gave up 6 bases and J gave up 2 bases, with 11 bases separating them.